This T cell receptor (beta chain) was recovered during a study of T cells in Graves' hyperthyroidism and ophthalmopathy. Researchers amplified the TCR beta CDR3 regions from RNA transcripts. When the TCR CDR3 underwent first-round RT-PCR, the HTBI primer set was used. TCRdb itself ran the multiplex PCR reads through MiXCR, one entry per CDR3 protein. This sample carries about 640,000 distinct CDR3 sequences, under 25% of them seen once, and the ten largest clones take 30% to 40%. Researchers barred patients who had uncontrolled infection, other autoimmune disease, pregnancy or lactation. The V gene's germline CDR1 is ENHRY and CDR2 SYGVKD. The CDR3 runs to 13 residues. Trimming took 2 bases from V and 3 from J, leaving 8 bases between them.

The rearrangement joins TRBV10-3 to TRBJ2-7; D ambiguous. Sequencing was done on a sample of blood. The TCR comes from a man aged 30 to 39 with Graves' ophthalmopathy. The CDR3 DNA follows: TGTGCCATCAGTGAGATTCTAGGCTACGAGCAGTACTTC. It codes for CAISEILGYEQYF.